This T cell receptor (beta chain) came from a study of Graves' ophthalmopathy and Graves' hyperthyroidism. Study details: Pretreatment peripheral blood was obtained at initial diagnosis.

Study results and caveats: Forecasting of ophthalmopathy progression by the model achieved 70.59% sensitivity and 72% to 75% specificity. With about 86% sensitivity and about 83% specificity, a 13-signature model separated ophthalmopathy from stable hyperthyroidism.

Clinicians made diagnoses from clinical symptoms, serum thyroxine, TRAb, thyroid ultrasound and orbital computed tomography. The CDR3 has 15 residues. Trimming removed 1 base from V and 1 base from J, with 11 bases in between. CDR1 and CDR2 (germline): SGDLS, YYNGEE. As to this clonotype: Its antigen is unidentified.

Amplification of TCR beta CDR3 regions used RNA transcripts. HTBI-primed first-round RT-PCR preceded second-round multiplex PCR. From the multiplex PCR reads, TCRdb called clonotypes with MiXCR, one entry per CDR3 protein. The profile shows almost 750,000 distinct CDR3 sequences, 35% to 50% of them singletons. The sequencing input was peripheral blood. The chain links TRBV9 to TRBJ2-5; D may be TRBD1 or TRBD2 (5 bases each). This clonotype originated in an adult man with Graves' ophthalmopathy. The CDR3 loop reads CASSVTTGPQETQYF. The CDR3 nucleotides read TGTGCCAGCAGCGTAACAACGGGGCCCCAAGAGACCCAGTACTTC.